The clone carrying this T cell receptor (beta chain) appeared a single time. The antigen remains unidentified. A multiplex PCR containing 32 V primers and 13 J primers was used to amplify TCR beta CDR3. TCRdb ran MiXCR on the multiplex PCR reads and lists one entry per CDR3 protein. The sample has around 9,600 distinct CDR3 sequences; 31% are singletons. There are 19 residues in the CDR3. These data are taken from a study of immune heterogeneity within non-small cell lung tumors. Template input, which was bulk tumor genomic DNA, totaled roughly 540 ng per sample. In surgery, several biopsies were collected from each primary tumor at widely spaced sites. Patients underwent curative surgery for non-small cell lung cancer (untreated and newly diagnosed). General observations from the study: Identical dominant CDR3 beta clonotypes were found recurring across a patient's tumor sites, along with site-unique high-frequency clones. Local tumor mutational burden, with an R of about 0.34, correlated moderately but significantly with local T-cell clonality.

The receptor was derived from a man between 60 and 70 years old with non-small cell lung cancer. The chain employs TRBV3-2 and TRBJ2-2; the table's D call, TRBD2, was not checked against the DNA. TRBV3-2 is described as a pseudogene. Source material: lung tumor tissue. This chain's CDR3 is CASSLKSGLAGGVTGELFF. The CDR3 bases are TGTGCCAGCAGCCTAAAGTCGGGACTAGCGGGGGGGGTCACCGGGGAGCTGTTTTTT.